This T cell receptor beta chain was recovered during a study of blood T cell repertoires in COVID-19. On the study more broadly: The cDNA or gDNA used as material had been derived from T cells, B-cell-depleted T cells, or PBMCs.

Those who participated ranged in age from roughly 18 to 90 years and resided in 24 US areas. Repertoires were generated with immunoSEQ multiplex PCR, while TCRdb's copy carries only in-frame clones and drops some. The sample consists of around 130,000 clones, around 83% of them appearing once. This CDR3 contains 15 residues. The V gene lost 2 bases and the J gene lost 4 bases, with 14 bases spanning the gap. CDR1 MDHEN and CDR2 SYDVKM come from the germline V gene. The chain recombines TRBV28 with TRBJ1-2; possible D gene TRBD1, 5 bases. This TCR was sampled from a man aged 25-45 years who had recovered from COVID-19. The specimen sequenced was PBMCs or T cells enriched from blood (not recorded which). CDR3 nucleotides: TGTGCCAGCAGTTTAGATGAAGGGGTGGGCTATGGCTACACCTTC. This sequence encodes CASSLDEGVGYGYTF.